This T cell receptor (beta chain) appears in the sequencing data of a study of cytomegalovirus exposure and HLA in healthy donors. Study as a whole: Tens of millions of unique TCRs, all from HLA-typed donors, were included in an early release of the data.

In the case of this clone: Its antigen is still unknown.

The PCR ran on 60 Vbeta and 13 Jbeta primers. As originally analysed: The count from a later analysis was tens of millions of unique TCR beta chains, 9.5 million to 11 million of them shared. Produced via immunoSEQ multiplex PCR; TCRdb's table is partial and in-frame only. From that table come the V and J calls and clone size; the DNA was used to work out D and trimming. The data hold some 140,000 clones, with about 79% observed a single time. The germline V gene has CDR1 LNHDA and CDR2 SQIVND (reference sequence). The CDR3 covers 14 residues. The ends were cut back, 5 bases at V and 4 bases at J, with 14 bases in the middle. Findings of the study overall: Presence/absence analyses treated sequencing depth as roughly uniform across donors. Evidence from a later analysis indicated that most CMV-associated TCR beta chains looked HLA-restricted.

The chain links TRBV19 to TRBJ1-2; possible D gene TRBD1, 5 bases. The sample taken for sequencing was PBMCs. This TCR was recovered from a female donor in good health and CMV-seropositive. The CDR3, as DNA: TGTGCCAGTAGTCTACAGGTATCGATCTATGGCTACACCTTC. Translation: CASSLQVSIYGYTF.